The 8 T cell receptor beta chains given below trace back to one sample, sequenced in a study of Ad26.COV2.S vaccination and SARS-CoV-2 variants. Clones were sequenced by immunoSEQ multiplex PCR, and TCRdb holds only the in-frame ones, with some missing. The table includes roughly 380,000 clones, approximately 90% detected once. The sample was peripheral blood, taken after recovery from COVID-19. These receptors all come from a human donor who had recovered from COVID-19.

The CDR3 region has the DNA TGTGCCAGCAGTCCCTCTATCTCTAACTATGGCTACACCTTC. Protein product: CASSPSISNYGYTF. The chain carries TRBV27 and TRBJ1-2; no clear D. The CDR3 covers 14 residues. V was cut by 5 bases and J by 0 bases, with 10 bases left in between. The germline CDR1 and CDR2 sequences are MNHEY and SMNVEV (reference sequence).

As to this clone: The limits of the CDR3 on the DNA are not certain, so only TCRdb's listed CDR3 is given. This rearrangement joins TRBV3-1 (or the pseudogene TRBV3-2) to TRBJ1-2; the D call in the table, TRBD1, was not verified against the DNA. The CDR3 has 21 amino acids, counting both end residues. Germline CDR1 LGHDT, CDR2 YNNKEL (reference sequence). CDR3 sequence: CASSPRGQGGAWLHLRYGYTF.

This chain links TRBV29-1 with TRBJ1-1; 7 nucleotides agree with TRBD1. This CDR3 region has 14 residues. The V and J ends lost 4 bases and 1 base, in that order; junction bases with no gene match: 6. The germline V gene has CDR1 SQVTM and CDR2 ANQGSEA. CDR3 DNA sequence: TGCAGCGTTGGCCCCGGACAGGCGAACACTGAAGCTTTCTTT. Residues: CSVGPGQANTEAFF.

The V call is TRBV5-1, the J call TRBJ2-7; 8 bases map to TRBD1. In germline, CDR1 is SGHRS, CDR2 YFSETQ. The CDR3 extends over 15 amino acids. J was trimmed by 1 base and V by 0 bases; bases with no gene match: 3. CDR3 DNA sequence: TGCGCCAGCAGCTTGGGGACAGGGCTATCCTACGAGCAGTACTTC. This gives the protein CASSLGTGLSYEQYF.

The chain carries TRBV12-5 and TRBJ1-2; 7 positions match TRBD1. J gave up 5 bases and V 1 base, and 7 bases lay outside the gene matches. This CDR3 spans 15 amino acids. Per the germline V gene, CDR1 is LGHNT and CDR2 is FRNRAP. The chain's CDR3 is CASGLGEGAGYGYTF. The CDR3 nucleotides read TGTGCTAGTGGTTTGGGCGAGGGGGCAGGGTATGGCTACACCTTC.

The J gene is TRBJ2-5, the V gene TRBV6-5; D perhaps matches TRBD1 (5 bases). V was clipped by 0 bases and J by 10 bases, with 12 bases between them. The CDR3 has 13 amino acids. Germline V gene lookup returns CDR1 MNHEY and CDR2 SVGAGI. CDR3 in DNA: TGTGCCAGCAGTTACTCGATAGGGGCAAACCAGTACTTC. It specifies CASSYSIGANQYF.

The chain recombines TRBV6-6 with TRBJ2-7; maybe TRBD2 (6 bases). The CDR3 contains 14 residues. Germline CDR1 is MNHNY and CDR2 is SVGAGI (reference sequence). Trimming removed 10 bases at V and 5 bases at J, with 21 bases between. CDR3 bases: TGTGCCACCTTCCCCTACGCTAGCGCCCACGAGCAGTACTTC. It translates to CATFPYASAHEQYF.

In this sample, this clone turned up a few times. The chain recombines TRBV7-6 with TRBJ1-5; D gene uncertain. The V gene lost 5 bases and the J gene lost 2 bases, with 10 bases spanning the gap. The germline gives CDR1 SGHVS, CDR2 FNYEAQ. The CDR3 consists of 14 residues. The CDR3 is CASSERIGNQPQHF. In nucleotides, the CDR3 is TGTGCCAGCAGCGAGAGGATCGGCAATCAGCCCCAGCATTTT.